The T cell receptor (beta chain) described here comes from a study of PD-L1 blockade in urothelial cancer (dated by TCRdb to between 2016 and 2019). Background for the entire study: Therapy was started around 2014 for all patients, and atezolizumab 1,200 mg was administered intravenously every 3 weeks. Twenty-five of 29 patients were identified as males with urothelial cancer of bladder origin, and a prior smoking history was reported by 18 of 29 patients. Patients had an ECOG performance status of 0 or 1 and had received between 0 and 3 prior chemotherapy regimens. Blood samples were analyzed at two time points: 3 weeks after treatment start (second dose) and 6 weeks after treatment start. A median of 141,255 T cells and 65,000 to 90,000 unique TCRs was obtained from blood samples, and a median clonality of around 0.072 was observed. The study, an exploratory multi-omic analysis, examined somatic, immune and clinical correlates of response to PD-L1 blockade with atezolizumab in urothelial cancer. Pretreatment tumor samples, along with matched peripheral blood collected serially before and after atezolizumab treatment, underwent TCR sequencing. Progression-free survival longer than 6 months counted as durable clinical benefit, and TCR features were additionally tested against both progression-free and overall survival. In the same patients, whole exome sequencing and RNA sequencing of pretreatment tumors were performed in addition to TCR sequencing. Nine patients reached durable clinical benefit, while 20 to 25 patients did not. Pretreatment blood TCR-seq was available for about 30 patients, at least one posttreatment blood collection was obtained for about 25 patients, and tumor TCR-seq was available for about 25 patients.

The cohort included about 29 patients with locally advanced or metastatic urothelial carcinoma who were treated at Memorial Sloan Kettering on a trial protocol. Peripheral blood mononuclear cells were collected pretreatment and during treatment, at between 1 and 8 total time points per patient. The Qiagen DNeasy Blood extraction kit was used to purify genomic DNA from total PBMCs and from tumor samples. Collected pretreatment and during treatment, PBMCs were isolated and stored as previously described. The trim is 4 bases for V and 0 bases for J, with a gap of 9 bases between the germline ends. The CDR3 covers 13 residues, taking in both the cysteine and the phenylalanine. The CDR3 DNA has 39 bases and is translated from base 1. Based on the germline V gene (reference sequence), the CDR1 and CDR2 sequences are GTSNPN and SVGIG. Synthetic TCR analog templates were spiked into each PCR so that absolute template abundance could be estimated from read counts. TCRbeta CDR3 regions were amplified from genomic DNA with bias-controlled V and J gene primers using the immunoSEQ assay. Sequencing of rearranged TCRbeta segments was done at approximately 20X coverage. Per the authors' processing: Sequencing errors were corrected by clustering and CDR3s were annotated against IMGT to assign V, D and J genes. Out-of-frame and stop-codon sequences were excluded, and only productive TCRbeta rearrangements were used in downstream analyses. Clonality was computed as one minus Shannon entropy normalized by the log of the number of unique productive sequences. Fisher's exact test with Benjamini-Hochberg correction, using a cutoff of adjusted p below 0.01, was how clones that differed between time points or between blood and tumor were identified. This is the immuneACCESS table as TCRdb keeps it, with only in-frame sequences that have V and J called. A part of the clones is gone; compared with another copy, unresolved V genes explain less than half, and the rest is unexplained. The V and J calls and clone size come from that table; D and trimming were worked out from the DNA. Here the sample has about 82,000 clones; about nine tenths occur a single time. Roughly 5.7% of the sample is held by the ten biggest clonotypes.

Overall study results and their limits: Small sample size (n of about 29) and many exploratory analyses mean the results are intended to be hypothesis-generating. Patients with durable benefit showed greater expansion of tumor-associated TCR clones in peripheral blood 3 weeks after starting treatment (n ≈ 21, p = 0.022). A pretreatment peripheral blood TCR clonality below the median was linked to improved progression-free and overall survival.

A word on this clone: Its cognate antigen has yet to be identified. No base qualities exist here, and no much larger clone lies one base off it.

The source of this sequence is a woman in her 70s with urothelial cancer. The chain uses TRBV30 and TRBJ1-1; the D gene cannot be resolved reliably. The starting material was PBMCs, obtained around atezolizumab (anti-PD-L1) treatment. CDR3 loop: CAWNSILNTEAFF. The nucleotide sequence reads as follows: TGTGCCTGGAATAGCATTTTGAACACTGAAGCTTTCTTT.